This T cell receptor beta chain was captured in a study of cytomegalovirus exposure and HLA in healthy donors (dated by TCRdb to between 2016 and 2019). A note on the overall study: An earlier analysis of some 620 of the donors reported over 250 Gb of sequence data and 95 million to 120 million unique TCR beta sequences obtained from about 170 million T cells. An early release that covered about 600 HLA-typed donors contained approximately 320 gigabases of sequencing data and tens of millions of unique TCR sequences. Among the approximately 400 genotyped donors, around 81% belonged to the genetic ancestry cluster associated with self-reported Caucasian donors. The study was designed to test whether signatures of past pathogen exposure could be identified by cataloging public T cell receptors. The study used immunosequencing to profile the T cell repertoires of around 600 subjects and linked those repertoires to cytomegalovirus serostatus. In addition to the first cohort of hundreds of subjects, a separate validation cohort of about 120 different subjects was used. To predict cytomegalovirus infection status, the study brought together high-throughput TCR immunosequencing, statistical association of individual TCRs with disease status, and machine learning. To study patterns of TCR occurrence, a later analysis re-analyzed previously published TCR beta repertoires from 600 to 750 donors and added high-resolution HLA genotyping. Rather than drawing on any new phenotypic data, the later analysis identified candidate immune exposures from TCR beta sequences and the way those sequences occurred across donors. An earlier analysis of several hundred of the donors applied high-throughput TCR beta sequencing to assess whether each TCR beta V gene segment acted as functional or pseudogenic. Donor age, sex, ethnicity and CMV serostatus were collected together with the repertoire data. A later genetic analysis took genome-wide SNP genotypes for about 65% of the roughly 670 donors and used that subset as a discovery cohort. Every repertoire in the discovery cohort had been generated on one and the same sequencing platform. HLA typing included class I and class II loci at four-digit resolution. Typing coverage differed by locus: A, B, C, DRB1 and DQB1 were typed in roughly 620-630 donors, DQA1 in about 500, DPA1 in nearly 610, and DPB1 in 472. A few DR-DQ haplotypes were treated as single units for association and clustering because of strong linkage in the cohort. On average, roughly 250,000 unique TCR beta nucleotide sequences were sequenced per donor among fewer than 500 genotyped donors of the cohort, with about 17% of those sequences being non-productive.

The cohort comprised around 700 healthy bone marrow donors. At the time of sampling, every cohort member was nominally healthy, though immune exposures that went unrecorded were likely present. The donor tested CMV seropositive and was one of the 289 seropositive cohort members. Every donor gave a peripheral blood sample, and the peripheral blood mononuclear cells from that sample were used for TCR beta sequencing. The Qiagen DNeasy Blood Extraction Kit was used to extract genomic DNA from the blood cell samples. Trimming removed 6 bases from V and 7 bases from J; the gene matches leave 8 bases unexplained. The CDR3, cysteine through phenylalanine, is 13 amino acids long. Kept here is only the CDR3 DNA, which spans 39 bases and is read in frame from base 1. The CDR1 and CDR2 encoded by the germline V gene are SNHLY and FYNNEI. General conclusions and limits of the study: The classifier was reported to diagnose cytomegalovirus status with high specificity and sensitivity in both the original cohort and the validation cohort. Linkage disequilibrium might explain the correlated functional status among segregating V segments, but an unknown experimental factor could not be ruled out. Several of the top co-occurrence clusters appeared to be linked to parvovirus B19, influenza, CMV and Epstein-Barr virus, according to a later analysis. Broadly in line with IMGT annotations, most TCR beta V segments showed up in productive rearrangements about 87% or about 30% of the time in an earlier analysis of several hundred of the donors. An association between a missense DCLRE1C variant and V-gene and J-gene trimming of TCR beta chains was found in a later genetic analysis and replicated in an independent cohort. Across donors, most TCR sequences were observed very rarely, whereas some public TCRs were present in many individuals. Over 15 rarely observed V segments, including chromosome 9 orphons, were excluded from the earlier analysis of several hundred of the donors because counts were too low. Because some donors lacked HLA typing at each locus, the association tests relied only on the typed subset. The sequencing pipeline was judged likely to have produced a cluster of highly shared sequence variants as a technical artifact. Some IMGT-functional V segments, including TRBV6-2 and TRBV6-3, could not be distinguished by the 87-base-pair reads and were therefore excluded. A total of 164 TCR beta chains were listed by the study as associated with cytomegalovirus. When HLA alleles, especially DR and DQ, strongly co-occurred, attributing TCR associations to individual alleles was difficult. This cohort had only TCR beta chains sequenced, and the lack of alpha or paired-chain data limited which features could be detected. Most CMV-associated TCR beta chains appeared to be HLA-restricted in a later analysis, and the HLA associations seemed to be driven largely by CMV exposure. Compared with the 666-donor mean, donors in an Asian-associated ancestry cluster had fewer N-insertions in productive TCRs, according to a later genetic analysis. The only immune exposure information available for the cohort was CMV serostatus. In a later analysis, TCR association rates were found to vary across HLA loci, with the most associated TCRs seen for DRB1 alleles and the fewest for HLA-C alleles. Compared with equally common non-associated chains, HLA-associated TCR beta chains in a later analysis were more clonally expanded and had lower generation probabilities. A further reported finding was that TCR beta sequences accurately predicted the HLA-A and HLA-B alleles for most subjects in the first cohort. Sequencing depth was assumed to be roughly uniform across donors in the presence/absence analyses, though that assumption may not hold. According to the authors, the approach could potentially be generalized to other disease states and immunological phenotypes. In vitro tests confirmed that a few of the cytomegalovirus-associated TCR beta chains recognize cytomegalovirus antigens. In a later analysis, 15,000 to 20,000 TCR beta sequences were associated with specific HLA alleles at a false discovery rate of 0.05.

The method was the immunoSEQ multiplex PCR assay. The multiplex PCR relied on a mix of 60 forward primers for TCR Vbeta segments and 13 reverse primers for TCR Jbeta segments. The CDR3 region of rearranged TCR beta genes was amplified from genomic DNA by a multiplex PCR assay. The amplified TCR beta libraries were sequenced on the Illumina HiSeq System as 87-base-pair reads. The authors' pipeline ran thus. In a later analysis, tens of millions of unique TCR beta chains were counted across the roughly 670 repertoires, and roughly 11 million of these chains were shared by at least two donors. To remove PCR and sequencing errors, raw reads were error-corrected and collapsed into unique sequences using a nearest-neighbor algorithm that merged closely related sequences. CDR3 sequences were aligned to IMGT reference sequences to assign V, D and J gene segments. For a sequence to be retained, a match of at least six nucleotides to both a V gene segment and a J gene segment was required. Rearrangements were called productive when the CDR3 lacked stop codons and stayed in frame with V and J; all others were non-productive. CDR3 was defined according to IMGT convention as the region running from the second conserved V-encoded cysteine to the conserved J-encoded phenylalanine. In an earlier analysis of around 540 of the donors, sequences lacking an unambiguous match to a single V gene segment were excluded. An earlier analysis of a few hundred of the donors classified V segments as functional when productive rearrangements were above 56.7% and as segregating when the standard deviation between donors was above 5%. To diagnose cytomegalovirus status from the catalog of TCR beta chain sequences, a statistical classification framework was built. In a later analysis, V and J genes were assigned by comparing TCR nucleotide sequences against IMGT/GENE-DB human TR gene sequences. A later analysis assigned CDR3 sequences and most-parsimonious VDJ recombination scenarios with the TCRdist pipeline. In a later analysis, each TCR beta chain was defined by its CDR3 amino acid sequence together with its V-gene family, and reads lacking a unique V-gene family were excluded. In a later analysis, around 600 highly shared, low-generation-probability nucleotide sequences were removed to address suspected cross-contamination and a sequencing artifact. In a later analysis, a clonal expansion index was calculated for each public chain from normalized within-repertoire ranks of inferred template counts. In a later analysis, generation probabilities were computed with a VDJ recombination model fitted to out-of-frame rearrangements, and the resulting probabilities were checked against IGoR. In a later analysis, hypergeometric tests were used to score TCR-TCR, TCR-HLA and TCR-CMV co-occurrence, with a repertoire-size bias correction applied to TCR pairs. To estimate false discovery rates, a later analysis permuted the HLA or CMV assignments 20 times. In a later analysis, co-occurring TCRs were grouped using DBSCAN, with TCRdist sequence similarity added in when clustering inside HLA-allele-positive subsets. For co-occurrence clustering, repertoires with fewer than 30,000 or more than 120,000 public chains were excluded, along with five repertoires with anomalous nucleotide sharing. The table comes from immuneACCESS by way of TCRdb, which keeps in-frame sequences with V and J called. Part of the clones is missing from these tables; in studies checked, under half for an unresolved V gene and the rest for unknown reasons. Clone size and V and J calls were adopted from that table, with D and trimming inferred from the DNA. The sample yields about 220,000 clones; roughly 87% were counted once. The ten top clones hold nearly 6% of the sample.

Remarks on this clone: Its antigen remains unidentified. The sample holds no much larger clone one base away, and base qualities are not on file.

In this chain, TRBV2 is recombined with TRBJ1-2; TRBD1 aligns with 7 central bases. Sequencing used PBMCs. This TCR derives from a middle-aged man in good health and CMV-seropositive. The CDR3 protein: CASRDTGEGGYTF. The bases are TGTGCCAGCAGAGACACAGGGGAAGGTGGCTACACCTTC. Reference TRBV2 and TRBJ1-2 proteins supply the regions before and after the CDR3; the full variable domain is: EPEVTQTPSHQVTQMGQEVILRCVPISNHLYFYWYRQILGQKVEFLVSFYNNEISEKSEIFDDQFSVERPDGSNFTLKIRSTKLEDSAMYFCASRDTGEGGYTFGSGTRLTVV.